This section outlines one T cell receptor beta chain sequence together with its context. No antigen is known for it. CDR3 size: 15 residues. The germline CDR1 and CDR2 sequences are MNHEY and SMNVEV (reference sequence). Trimming pared 6 bases from V and 1 base from J, leaving 13 bases between. This sample is part of a study of T cell repertoires in cytomegalovirus infection. About the research overall: Recently identified HLA-C-restricted CMV epitopes and well-studied HLA-B-restricted CMV epitopes were used by the study. Evidence of both CMV infection and a matching HLA type came from public TCR beta signatures.

Study-wide points: It was HLA-C-restricted CMV-specific TCR beta clonotypes that dominated the response ex vivo. Cumulative public TCR beta family frequency identified carriers of CMV plus the relevant HLA.

MiXCR, applied by TCRdb to the reads, yields one record per CDR3 protein. In the table there are 800,000 to 950,000 distinct CDR3 sequences, 30% to 35% of which are singletons. The chain joins TRBV27 to TRBJ2-4; a possible D gene is TRBD2 (6 bases). This TCR was recovered from a human donor in good health (CMV status not recorded). Some clones in this sample may be carry-over from other donors' samples. Specimen: cultured CD8+ T cells from PBMCs, collected from culture after CMV antigen stimulation. The CDR3 DNA reads TGTGCCAGCAGATCGGCGGGGTCGGCCAAAAACATTCAGTACTTC. Translated: CASRSAGSAKNIQYF.